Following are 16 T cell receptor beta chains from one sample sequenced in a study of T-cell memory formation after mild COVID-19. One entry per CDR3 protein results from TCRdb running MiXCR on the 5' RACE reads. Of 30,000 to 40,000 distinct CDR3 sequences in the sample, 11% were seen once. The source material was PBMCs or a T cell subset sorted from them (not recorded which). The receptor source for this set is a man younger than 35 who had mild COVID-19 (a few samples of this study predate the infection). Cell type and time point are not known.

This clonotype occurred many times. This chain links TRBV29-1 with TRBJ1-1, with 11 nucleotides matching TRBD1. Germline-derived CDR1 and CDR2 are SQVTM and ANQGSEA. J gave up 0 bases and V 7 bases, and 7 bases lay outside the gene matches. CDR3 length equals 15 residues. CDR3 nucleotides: TGCAGCGGGACAGGGGGCTGGGGTATGAACACTGAAGCTTTCTTT. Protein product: CSGTGGWGMNTEAFF.

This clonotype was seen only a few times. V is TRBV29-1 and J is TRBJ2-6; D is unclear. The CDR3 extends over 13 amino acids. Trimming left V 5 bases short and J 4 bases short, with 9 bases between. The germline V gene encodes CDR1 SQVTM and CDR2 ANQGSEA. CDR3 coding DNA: TGCAGCGTTCTGCCAGGAGGGGCCAACGTCCTGACTTTC. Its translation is CSVLPGGANVLTF.

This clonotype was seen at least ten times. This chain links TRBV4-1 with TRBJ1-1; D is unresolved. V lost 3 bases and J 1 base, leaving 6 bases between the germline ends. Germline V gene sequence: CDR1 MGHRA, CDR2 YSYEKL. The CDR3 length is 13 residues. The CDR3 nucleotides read TGCGCCAGCAGCCACCCGAAGAACACTGAAGCTTTCTTT. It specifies CASSHPKNTEAFF.

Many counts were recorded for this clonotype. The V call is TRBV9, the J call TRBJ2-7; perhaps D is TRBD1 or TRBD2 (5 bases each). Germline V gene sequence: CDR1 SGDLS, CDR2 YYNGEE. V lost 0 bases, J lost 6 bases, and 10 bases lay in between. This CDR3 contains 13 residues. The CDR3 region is CASSVGVGGEQYF. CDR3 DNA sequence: TGTGCCAGCAGCGTAGGGGTTGGGGGCGAGCAGTACTTC.

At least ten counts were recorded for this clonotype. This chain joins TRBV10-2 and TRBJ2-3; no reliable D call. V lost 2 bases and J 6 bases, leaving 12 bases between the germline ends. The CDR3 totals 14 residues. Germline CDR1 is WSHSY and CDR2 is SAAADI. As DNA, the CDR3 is TGCGCCAGCAGTGAGACCAGCGCCGCGGATACGCAGTATTTT. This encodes CASSETSAADTQYF.

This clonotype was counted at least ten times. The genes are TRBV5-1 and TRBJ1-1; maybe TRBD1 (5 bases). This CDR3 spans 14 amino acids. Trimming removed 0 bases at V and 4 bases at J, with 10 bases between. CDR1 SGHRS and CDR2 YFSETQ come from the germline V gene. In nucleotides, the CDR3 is TGCGCCAGCAGCTTGGAGGCAGGGAGCACTGAAGCTTTCTTT. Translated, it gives CASSLEAGSTEAFF. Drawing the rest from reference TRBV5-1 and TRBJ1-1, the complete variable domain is KAGVTQTPRYLIKTRGQQVTLSCSPISGHRSVSWYQQTPGQGLQFLFEYFSETQRNKGNFPGRFSGRQFSNSRSEMNVSTLELGDSALYLCASSLEAGSTEAFFGQGTRLTVV.

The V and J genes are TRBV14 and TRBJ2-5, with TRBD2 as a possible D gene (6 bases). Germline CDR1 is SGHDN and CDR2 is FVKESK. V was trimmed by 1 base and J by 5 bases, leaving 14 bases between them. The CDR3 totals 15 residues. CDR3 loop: CASSQVRGVGETQYF. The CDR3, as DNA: TGTGCCAGCAGCCAAGTGCGGGGCGTAGGGGAGACCCAGTACTTC.

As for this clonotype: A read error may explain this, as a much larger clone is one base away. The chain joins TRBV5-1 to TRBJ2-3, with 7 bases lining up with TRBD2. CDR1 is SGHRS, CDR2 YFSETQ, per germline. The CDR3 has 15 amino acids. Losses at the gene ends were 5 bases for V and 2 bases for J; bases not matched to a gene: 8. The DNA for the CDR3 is TGCGCCAGCAGGGATATAGCGGGCATCACAGATACGCAGTATTTT. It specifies CASRDIAGITDTQYF.

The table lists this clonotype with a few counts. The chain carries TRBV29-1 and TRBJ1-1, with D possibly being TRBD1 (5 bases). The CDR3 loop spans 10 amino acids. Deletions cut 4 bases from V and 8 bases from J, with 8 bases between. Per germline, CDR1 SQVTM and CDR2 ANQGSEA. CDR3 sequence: CSVGDGEAFF. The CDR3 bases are TGCAGCGTTGGGGACGGCGAAGCTTTCTTT. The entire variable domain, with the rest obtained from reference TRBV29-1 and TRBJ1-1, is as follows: SAVISQKPSRDICQRGTSLTIQCQVDSQVTMMFWYRQQPGQSLTLIATANQGSEATYESGFVIDKFPISRPNLTFSTLTVSNMSPEDSSIYLCSVGDGEAFFGQGTRLTVV.

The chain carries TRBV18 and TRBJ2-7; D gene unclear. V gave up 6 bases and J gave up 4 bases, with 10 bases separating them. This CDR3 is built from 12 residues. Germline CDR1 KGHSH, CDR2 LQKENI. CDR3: CASSPEGYEQYF. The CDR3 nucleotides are TGTGCCAGCTCTCCCGAAGGTTACGAGCAGTACTTC.

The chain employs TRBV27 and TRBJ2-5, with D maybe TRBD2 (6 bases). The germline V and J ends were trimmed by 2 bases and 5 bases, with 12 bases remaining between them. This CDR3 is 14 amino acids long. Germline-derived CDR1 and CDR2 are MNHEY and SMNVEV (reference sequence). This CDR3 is CASSLGAGRETQYF. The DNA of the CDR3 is TGTGCCAGCAGTTTAGGGGCAGGGAGGGAGACCCAGTACTTC.

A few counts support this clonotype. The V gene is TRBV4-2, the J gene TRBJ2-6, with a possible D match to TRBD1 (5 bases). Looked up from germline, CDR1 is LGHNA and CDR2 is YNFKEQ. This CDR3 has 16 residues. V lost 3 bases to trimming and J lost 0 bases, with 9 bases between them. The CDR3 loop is CASSHQDNSGANVLTF. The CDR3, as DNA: TGTGCCAGCAGCCACCAGGACAACTCTGGGGCCAACGTCCTGACTTTC.

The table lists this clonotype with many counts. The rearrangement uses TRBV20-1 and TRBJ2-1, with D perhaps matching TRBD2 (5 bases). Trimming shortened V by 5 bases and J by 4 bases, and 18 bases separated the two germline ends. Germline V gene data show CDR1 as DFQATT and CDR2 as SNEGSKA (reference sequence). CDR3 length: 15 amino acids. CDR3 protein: CSAARATTQYNEQFF. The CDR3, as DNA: TGCAGTGCTGCGCGGGCTACCACCCAGTACAATGAGCAGTTCTTC.

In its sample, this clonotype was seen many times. This chain's CDR3 is CASRLAGGADTQYF. DNA of the CDR3: TGCGCCAGCAGACTAGCGGGGGGGGCGGATACGCAGTATTTT. The rearrangement joins TRBV10-2 to TRBJ2-3, with TRBD2 identical over 13 bases. V lost 6 bases and J lost 6; bases outside the gene matches: 3. This CDR3 has 14 residues. Germline V gene data show CDR1 as WSHSY and CDR2 as SAAADI.

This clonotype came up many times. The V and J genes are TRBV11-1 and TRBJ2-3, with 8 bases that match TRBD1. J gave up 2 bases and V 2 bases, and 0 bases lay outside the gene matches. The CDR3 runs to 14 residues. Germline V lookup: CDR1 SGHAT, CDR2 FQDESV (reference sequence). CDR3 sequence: CASSLQGATDTQYF. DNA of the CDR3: TGTGCCAGCAGCTTACAGGGGGCCACAGATACGCAGTATTTT. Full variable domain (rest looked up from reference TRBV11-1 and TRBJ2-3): EAEVAQSPRYKITEKSQAVAFWCDPISGHATLYWYRQILGQGPELLVQFQDESVVDDSQLPKDRFSAERLKGVDSTLKIQPAELGDSAMYLCASSLQGATDTQYFGPGTRLTVL.

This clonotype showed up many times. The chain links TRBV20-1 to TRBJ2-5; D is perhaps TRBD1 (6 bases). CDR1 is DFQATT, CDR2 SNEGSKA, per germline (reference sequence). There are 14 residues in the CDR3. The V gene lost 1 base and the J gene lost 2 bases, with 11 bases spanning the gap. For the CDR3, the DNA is TGCAGTGCTAGAGGGACAGCAAAACAAGAGACCCAGTACTTC. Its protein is CSARGTAKQETQYF.